The entry below describes one TCR beta chain. This entry belongs to a study of memory CD4+ T cells and cytomegalovirus serostatus. V was pared by 2 bases and J by 0 bases, with 4 bases of the junction left unmatched. Per the germline V gene, CDR1 is GTSNPN and CDR2 is SVGIG (reference sequence). This CDR3 has 15 residues. Assay used: immunoSEQ multiplex PCR; TCRdb lists only in-frame clones, some missing. Seen here are some 50,000 clones, 70% to 80% observed once, and the top ten hold roughly 1.7%. Single viable CD3+CD4+CD8-CD45RO+ cells were sorted as the memory CD4+ T cells. The sample comprised memory CD4+ T cells from blood. The V and J genes are TRBV30 and TRBJ2-3, with 8 bases identical to TRBD2. The origin of this receptor is an adult in good health and CMV-seronegative. CDR3 DNA sequence: TGTGCCTGGAGTTGGACTAGCAAGAGCACAGATACGCAGTATTTT. Translated, it gives CAWSWTSKSTDTQYF.